This paragraph reports one T cell receptor beta chain. As yet, its antigen is unknown. This specimen belongs to a study of OX40 agonist ivuxolimab in advanced cancers. Turning to the study itself: An agonistic human IgG2 monoclonal antibody against OX40 (CD134) was given. People who had prior anti-PD-1, anti-PD-L1 or anti-CTLA-4 therapy could take part, and under 45% had some. Points from the study as a whole: Antigen targets of the expanded peripheral T cells went undetermined.

Germline CDR1 SGHTA, CDR2 FQGNSA. The V end lost 2 bases, the J end lost 1 base, and 12 bases lay between the germline ends. The CDR3 runs 16 residues. Produced via immunoSEQ multiplex PCR; TCRdb's table is partial and in-frame only. The repertoire holds about 76,000 clones, with 85% as singletons. The chain joins TRBV7-2 to TRBJ2-1, with unresolved D. Source: CD4+ or CD8+ T cells sorted from blood, taken in a trial of the OX40 agonist ivuxolimab. This receptor was taken from an adult with an advanced solid tumor such as melanoma, head and neck, liver or kidney cancer. CDR3 DNA sequence: TGTGCCAGCAGCTTACTCCAGTTTTCTTCCTACAATGAGCAGTTCTTC. Translation: CASSLLQFSSYNEQFF.